The present entry profiles one T cell receptor (beta chain) with its context. The CDR3 is made up of 12 amino acids. CDR1 is SQVTM and CDR2 is ANQGSEA in the germline V gene. Trimming removed 7 bases from V and 9 bases from J, with 16 bases in between. TCRdb reanalysed the RT-PCR reads using MiXCR and keeps one entry per CDR3 protein. This table holds under 200,000 distinct CDR3 sequences, approximately 24% found once. The data belong to a study of patients and donors after allogeneic stem cell transplantation. The sample was blood, either unsorted or a sorted T cell fraction (not recorded which). The chain uses TRBV29-1 and TRBJ2-1; tentatively, D is TRBD1 or TRBD2 (6 bases each). The sequence derives from a human donor who was either an allogeneic HSCT recipient or a stem cell or donor lymphocyte infusion donor (not recorded which). It is not recorded whose cells these are; they may come from a transplant donor. As DNA, the CDR3 is TGCAGCGACGGGGGCCCTTCCGGTGAGCAGTTCTTC. Its translation is CSDGGPSGEQFF.